This paragraph covers one TCR beta chain sequence. Antigen: not known. The PCR employed 60 Vbeta primers together with 13 Jbeta primers. The protocol was immunoSEQ multiplex PCR, while the TCRdb copy is restricted to in-frame clones and leaves out a portion. The data contain fewer than 150,000 clones, roughly three quarters of them seen just once; the ten biggest clones take up around 3.7%. Germline CDR1 MNHEY, CDR2 SMNVEV (reference sequence). J gave up 0 bases and V 1 base, and 3 bases lay outside the gene matches. This CDR3 is built from 17 residues. The sample belongs to a study of cytomegalovirus exposure and HLA in healthy donors. Points from the study as a whole: Most subjects had HLA-A and HLA-B alleles reportedly predicted accurately by TCR beta sequences. TRBV6-2, TRBV6-3 and other indistinguishable V segments were excluded. Later analysis placed DRB1 highest and HLA-C lowest in TCR association rates, which differed by HLA locus.

Sequencing was done on a sample of PBMCs. This chain links TRBV27 with TRBJ2-6, with TRBD2 identical over 7 bases. This TCR was recovered from a man aged 18 to 29 in good health and CMV-seronegative. The DNA of the CDR3 is TGTGCCAGCAGTTTATTGGGGGGGGTCTCTGGGGCCAACGTCCTGACTTTC. Its protein product is CASSLLGGVSGANVLTF.